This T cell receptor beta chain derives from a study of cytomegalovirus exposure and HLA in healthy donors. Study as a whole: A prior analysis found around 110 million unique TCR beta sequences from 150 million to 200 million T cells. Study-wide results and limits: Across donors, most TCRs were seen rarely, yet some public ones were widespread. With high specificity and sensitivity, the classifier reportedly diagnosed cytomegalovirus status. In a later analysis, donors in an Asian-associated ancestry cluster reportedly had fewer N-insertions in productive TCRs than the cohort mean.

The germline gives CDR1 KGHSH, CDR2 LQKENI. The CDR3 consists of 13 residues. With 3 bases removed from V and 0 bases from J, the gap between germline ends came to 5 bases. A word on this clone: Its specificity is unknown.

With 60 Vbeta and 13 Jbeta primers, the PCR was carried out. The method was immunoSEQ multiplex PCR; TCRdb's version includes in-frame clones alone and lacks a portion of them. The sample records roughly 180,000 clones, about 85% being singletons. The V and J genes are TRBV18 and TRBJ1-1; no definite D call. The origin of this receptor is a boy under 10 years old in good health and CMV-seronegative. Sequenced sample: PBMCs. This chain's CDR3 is CASSPSVNTEAFF. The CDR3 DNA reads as TGTGCCAGCTCACCGTCAGTGAACACTGAAGCTTTCTTT.